This note documents a single T cell receptor (beta chain) sequence. The template, 500 ng total RNA, yielded TCR beta cDNA made with a constant-region primer. It was through three nested multiplex PCR rounds of slightly modified ARM-PCR that TCR beta libraries arose. TRBV1-TRBV30 forward primers paired with a C-beta reverse primer drove the first two PCR rounds, ten to eleven cycles each. TCRdb independently ran MiXCR on the multiplex PCR reads; one entry per CDR3 protein. The profile covers 150,000 to 200,000 distinct CDR3 sequences, with approximately 80% appearing a single time and 15% to 20% taken by the ten largest. CDR1 and CDR2 (germline): MDHEN, SYDVKM. The V and J ends lost 7 bases and 2 bases respectively, with 12 bases between them. The length of the CDR3 is 13 residues. This entry is derived from a study of tumor-infiltrating lymphocytes in primary liver carcinoma. Turning to the study itself: Those enrolled were patients of both sexes, who were aged 30 to 69 years.

Bulk tissue was left unsorted, and RNA and DNA were co-extracted from about 20-30 mg of it. This TCR was recovered from a man aged 35 to 55 with primary liver carcinoma and hepatitis B virus infection. This chain joins TRBV28 and TRBJ2-7; no clear D gene. The sample taken for sequencing was tumor tissue from primary liver carcinoma. CDR3 DNA: TGTGCCAGCATCGGAGACCGCGCCTACGAGCAGTACTTC. Translated: CASIGDRAYEQYF.